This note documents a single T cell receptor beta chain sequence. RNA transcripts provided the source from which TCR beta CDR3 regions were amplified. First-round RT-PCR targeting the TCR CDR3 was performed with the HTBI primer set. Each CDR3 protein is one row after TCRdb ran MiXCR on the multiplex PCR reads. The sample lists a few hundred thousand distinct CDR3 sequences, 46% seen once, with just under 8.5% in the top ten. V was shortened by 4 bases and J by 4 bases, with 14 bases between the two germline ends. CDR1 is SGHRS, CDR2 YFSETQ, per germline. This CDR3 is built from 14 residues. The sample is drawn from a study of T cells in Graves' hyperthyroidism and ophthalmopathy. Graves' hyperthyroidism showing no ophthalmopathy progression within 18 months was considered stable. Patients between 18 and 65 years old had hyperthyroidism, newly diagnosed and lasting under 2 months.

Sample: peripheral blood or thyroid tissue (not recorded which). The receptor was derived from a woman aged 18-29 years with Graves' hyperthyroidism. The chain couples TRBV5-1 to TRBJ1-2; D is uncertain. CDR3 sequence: CASSPDHTGYGYTF. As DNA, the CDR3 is TGCGCCAGCAGCCCGGATCACACCGGCTATGGCTACACCTTC. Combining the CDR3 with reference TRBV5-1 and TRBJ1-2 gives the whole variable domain KAGVTQTPRYLIKTRGQQVTLSCSPISGHRSVSWYQQTPGQGLQFLFEYFSETQRNKGNFPGRFSGRQFSNSRSEMNVSTLELGDSALYLCASSPDHTGYGYTFGSGTRLTVV.